This TCR beta chain was documented in a study of cytomegalovirus exposure and HLA in healthy donors. Primers for the PCR totalled 60 Vbeta and 13 Jbeta. The protocol was immunoSEQ multiplex PCR, while the TCRdb copy is restricted to in-frame clones and leaves out a portion. This table has about 140,000 clones, approximately 87% appearing once. This CDR3 comprises 16 residues. V lost 4 bases and J lost 1, with 13 bases in between. Germline V gene sequence: CDR1 SGHTA, CDR2 FQGNSA. What was sequenced was PBMCs. V and J are TRBV7-2 and TRBJ2-2; tentative D call: TRBD1 (6 bases). The receptor comes from a middle-aged man in good health and CMV-seronegative. CDR3 DNA sequence: TGTGCCAGCAGCTCCACGCTGGGACAGAACACCGGGGAGCTGTTTTTT. It codes for CASSSTLGQNTGELFF. The full variable domain, in which reference TRBV7-2 and TRBJ2-2 provide the parts outside the CDR3, is GAGVSQSPSNKVTEKGKDVELRCDPISGHTALYWYRQSLGQGLEFLIYFQGNSAPDKSGLPSDRFSAERTGGSVSTLTIQRTQQEDSAVYLCASSSTLGQNTGELFFGEGSRLTVL.